This T cell receptor (beta chain) is drawn from a study of response to subunit inactivated influenza vaccine. From germline, CDR1 is DFQATT and CDR2 SNEGSKA (reference sequence). There are 14 residues in the CDR3. V shed 4 bases and J shed 0 bases, with 10 bases lying between them. About this clonotype itself: No antigen is known for it.

Findings of the study overall: Authors proposed each seasonal influenza vaccination draws in few new T cells.

TCRdb redid the calling of the RT-PCR reads with MiXCR, one entry per CDR3 protein. The table has about 540,000 distinct CDR3 sequences, approximately 24% seen once. These data also formed part of another study, on T cells expressing NK-cell markers. That source reports: The authors generated TCR beta cDNA through 5'RACE template switching with UMIs. Sorted CD3+CD56-NKG2C+, CD3+CD56+NKG2C+ and CD3+CD56+NKG2C- T cells supplied the TCR beta repertoires. Alpha-beta TCR T cells were the sole sorting target in several experiments, owing to an anti-gamma-delta TCR antibody. Where a handful of donors were concerned, these clonotypes also led the CD3+CD56-NKG2C+ fraction.

The specimen comprised CD4+ T cells sorted from PBMCs, sampled 12 days after vaccination. This clonotype was sampled from a man aged 50-59 years who received an inactivated influenza vaccine. The rearrangement links TRBV20-1 to TRBJ1-5; D gene ambiguous. CDR3 sequence: CSAKGNTSNQPQHF. DNA of the CDR3: TGCAGTGCTAAGGGAAATACTAGCAATCAGCCCCAGCATTTT.